Listed here are 6 T cell receptor beta chains from one sample, sequenced in a study of CD8 T cells in Susac syndrome. With random hexamers, reverse transcription was performed on about 0.45 to 1 ug of RNA. A single record per CDR3 protein comes from TCRdb applying MiXCR to the immunoSEQ multiplex PCR reads. This sample has some 180,000 distinct CDR3 sequences; roughly 94% occur once, and the top ten carry 0.099%. Input material: CD4+ T cells from PBMCs. All receptors come from a human donor with Susac syndrome.

The chain links TRBV12-3 or TRBV12-4 to TRBJ2-7, with D perhaps TRBD1 (5 bases). V lost 1 base and J lost 2, with 9 bases in between. The CDR3 loop spans 14 amino acids. The CDR3 coding sequence is TGTGCCAGCAGTTTAGAGGCAGGGCCCTACGAGCAGTACTTC. It specifies CASSLEAGPYEQYF.

The chain employs TRBV3-1 and TRBJ1-1; a weak D match, TRBD1 (6 bases). CDR1 and CDR2 from the germline V gene are LGHDT and YNNKEL (reference sequence). The CDR3 totals 14 residues. V lost 6 bases and J lost 6, with 17 bases in between. In DNA form, the CDR3 reads TGTGCCAGCAGTCCCGTAGGGGGTCCCCCTGAAGCTTTCTTT. This codes for CASSPVGGPPEAFF.

This chain connects TRBV28 to TRBJ1-5; D is perhaps TRBD1 (5 bases). The germline CDR1 and CDR2 sequences are MDHEN and SYDVKM. This CDR3 spans 14 amino acids. Trimming pared 6 bases from V and 5 bases from J, leaving 14 bases between. The DNA for the CDR3 is TGTGCCAGCAGCGGTCCCAGACAGTATCAGCCCCAGCATTTT. This translates into CASSGPRQYQPQHF.

The chain carries TRBV29-1 and TRBJ2-5; D assignment may be TRBD1 or TRBD2 (6 bases each). V was cut by 4 bases and J by 5 bases, with 14 bases left in between. CDR1 and CDR2 from the germline V gene are SQVTM and ANQGSEA. The length of the CDR3 is 13 residues. The CDR3 DNA sequence: TGCAGCGTTGCAGGGAGGACAGTGGAGACCCAGTACTTC. Translation gives CSVAGRTVETQYF.

This chain uses TRBV19 with TRBJ2-5, with D uncertain. Germline loops: CDR1 LNHDA, CDR2 SQIVND (reference sequence). The V and J ends lost 4 bases and 5 bases respectively, with 11 bases between them. The CDR3 length is 13 residues. The CDR3 bases are TGTGCCAGTAGTACGACAAAAGGGGAGACCCAGTACTTC. It codes for CASSTTKGETQYF.

The V call is TRBV4-3, the J call TRBJ1-1; D is possibly TRBD1 (5 bases). CDR3 length: 15 residues. Germline CDR1 and CDR2: LGHNA and YSLEER. Between the trimmed V and J ends, which lost 4 bases and 0 bases, there was a span of 12 bases. The CDR3 spells CASSPSGGMNTEAFF. Here the CDR3 DNA reads TGCGCCAGCAGCCCCTCCGGGGGAATGAACACTGAAGCTTTCTTT.